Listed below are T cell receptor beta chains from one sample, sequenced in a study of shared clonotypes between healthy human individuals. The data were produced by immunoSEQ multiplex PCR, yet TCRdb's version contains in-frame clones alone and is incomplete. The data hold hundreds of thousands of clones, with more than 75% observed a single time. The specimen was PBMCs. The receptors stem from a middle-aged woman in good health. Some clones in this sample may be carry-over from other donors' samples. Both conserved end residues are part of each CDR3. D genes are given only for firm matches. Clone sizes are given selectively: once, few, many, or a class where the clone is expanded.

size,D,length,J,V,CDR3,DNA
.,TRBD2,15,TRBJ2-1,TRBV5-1,CASSLGGGRIPEQFF,TGCGCCAGCAGCCTAGGCGGCGGGAGGATTCCTGAGCAGTTCTTC
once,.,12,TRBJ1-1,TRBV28,CASSSSGKEAFF,TGTGCCAGCAGTTCCTCAGGGAAGGAAGCTTTCTTT
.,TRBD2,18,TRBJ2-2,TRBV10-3,CAISEPPGLAPNTGELFF,TGTGCCATCAGTGAGCCCCCCGGACTAGCACCGAACACCGGGGAGCTGTTTTTT
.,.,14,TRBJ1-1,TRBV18,CASSPPRLGTEAFF,TGTGCCAGCTCACCACCCAGGCTGGGCACTGAAGCTTTCTTT
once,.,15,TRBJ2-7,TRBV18,CASSPPTTDSYEQYF,TGTGCCAGCTCACCACCGACGACGGACTCCTACGAGCAGTACTTC
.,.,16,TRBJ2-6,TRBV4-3,CASSQGFGPGANVLTF,TGCGCCAGCAGCCAGGGGTTCGGCCCCGGGGCCAACGTCCTGACTTTC
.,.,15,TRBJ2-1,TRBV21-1,CASSKSGRDYNEQFF,TGTGCCAGCAGCAAAAGCGGGAGGGACTACAATGAGCAGTTCTTC
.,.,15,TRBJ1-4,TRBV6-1,CASKSNFATNEKLFF,TGTGCCAGCAAATCCAATTTTGCAACTAATGAAAAACTGTTTTTT
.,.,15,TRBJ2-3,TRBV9,CASSVGSTVTDTQYF,TGTGCCAGCAGCGTAGGCTCCACGGTCACAGATACGCAGTATTTT
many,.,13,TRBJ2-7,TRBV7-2,CASSLTPSYEQYF,TGTGCCAGCAGCCTTACGCCCAGCTACGAGCAGTACTTC
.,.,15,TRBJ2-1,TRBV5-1,CASSLVAASYNEQFF,TGCGCCAGCAGCTTGGTTGCGGCGTCCTACAATGAGCAGTTCTTC
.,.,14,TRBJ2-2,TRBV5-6,CASSLTVNTGELFF,TGTGCCAGCAGCTTAACGGTGAACACCGGGGAGCTGTTTTTT
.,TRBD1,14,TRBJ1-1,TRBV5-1,CASSSQGAHTEAFF,TGCGCCAGCAGCTCACAGGGGGCTCACACTGAAGCTTTCTTT
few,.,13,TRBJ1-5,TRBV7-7,CASSLDRNQPQHF,TGTGCTAGCAGCTTAGACAGAAATCAGCCCCAGCATTTT
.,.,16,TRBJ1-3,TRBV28,CASSLFMVNSGNTIYF,TGTGCCAGCAGTTTATTCATGGTAAACTCTGGAAACACCATATATTTT